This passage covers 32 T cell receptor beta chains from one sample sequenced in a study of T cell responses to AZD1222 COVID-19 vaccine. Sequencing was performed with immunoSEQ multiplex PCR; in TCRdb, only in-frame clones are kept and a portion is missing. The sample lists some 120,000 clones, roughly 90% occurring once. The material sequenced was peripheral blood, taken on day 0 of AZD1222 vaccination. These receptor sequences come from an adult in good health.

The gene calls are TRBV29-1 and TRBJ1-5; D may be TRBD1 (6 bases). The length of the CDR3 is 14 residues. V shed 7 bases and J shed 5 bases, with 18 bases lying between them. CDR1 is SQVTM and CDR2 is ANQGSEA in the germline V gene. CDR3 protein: CSARAGAGDQPQHF. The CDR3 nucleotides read TGCAGCGCCAGAGCAGGGGCGGGAGATCAGCCCCAGCATTTT.

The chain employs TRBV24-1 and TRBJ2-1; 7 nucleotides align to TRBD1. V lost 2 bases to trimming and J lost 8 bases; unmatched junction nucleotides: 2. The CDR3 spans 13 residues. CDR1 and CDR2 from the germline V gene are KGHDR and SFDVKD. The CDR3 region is CATSDSDRDEQFF. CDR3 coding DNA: TGTGCCACCAGTGATTCAGACAGGGATGAGCAGTTCTTC.

The CDR3 region is CASSPAVDRAGGELFF. CDR3 nucleotide sequence: TGTGCCAGCTCACCAGCGGTGGACAGGGCCGGCGGGGAGCTGTTTTTT. This chain links TRBV18 with TRBJ2-2; 8 bases agree with TRBD1. With 2 bases clipped from V and 7 bases from J, the junction kept 9 bases outside the gene matches. The CDR3 loop spans 16 amino acids. Germline CDR1 KGHSH, CDR2 LQKENI. Looking up the rest from reference TRBV18 and TRBJ2-2 gives the full variable domain: NAGVMQNPRHLVRRRGQEARLRCSPMKGHSHVYWYRQLPEEGLKFMVYLQKENIIDESGMPKERFSAEFPKEGPSILRIQQVVRGDSAAYFCASSPAVDRAGGELFFGEGSRLTVL.

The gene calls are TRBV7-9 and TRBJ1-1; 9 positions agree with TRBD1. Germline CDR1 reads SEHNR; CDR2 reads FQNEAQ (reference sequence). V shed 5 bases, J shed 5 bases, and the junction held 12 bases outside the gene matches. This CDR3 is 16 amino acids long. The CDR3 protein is CASSPLPGQGLTEAFF. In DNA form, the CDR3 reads TGTGCCAGCAGCCCTCTCCCGGGACAGGGTTTGACTGAAGCTTTCTTT.

Here the CDR3 DNA reads TGCGCCAGCAGCTTGGTCCGGACCGGGGGGAACACCGGGGAGCTGTTTTTT. Translating it yields CASSLVRTGGNTGELFF. V usage is TRBV5-1 and J usage is TRBJ2-2; tentatively, D is TRBD2 (6 bases). The CDR3 runs to 17 residues. Germline CDR1 SGHRS, CDR2 YFSETQ. V shed 0 bases and J shed 1 base, with 13 bases lying between them.

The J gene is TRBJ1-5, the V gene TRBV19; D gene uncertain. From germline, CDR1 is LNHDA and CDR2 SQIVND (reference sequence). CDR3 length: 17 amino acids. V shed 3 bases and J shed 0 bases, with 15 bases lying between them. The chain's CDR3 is CASSMIGVTDSNQPQHF. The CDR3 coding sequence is TGTGCCAGTAGTATGATTGGGGTGACGGATAGCAATCAGCCCCAGCATTTT.

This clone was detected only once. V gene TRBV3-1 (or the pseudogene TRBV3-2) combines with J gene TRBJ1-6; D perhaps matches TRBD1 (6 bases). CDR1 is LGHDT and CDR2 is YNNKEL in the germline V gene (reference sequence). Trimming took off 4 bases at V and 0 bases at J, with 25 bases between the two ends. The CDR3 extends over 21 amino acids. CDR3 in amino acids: CASSPHPGSQGRFSYNSPLHF. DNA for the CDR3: TGTGCCAGCAGCCCCCATCCCGGGTCCCAGGGGAGGTTCTCCTATAATTCACCCCTCCACTTT.

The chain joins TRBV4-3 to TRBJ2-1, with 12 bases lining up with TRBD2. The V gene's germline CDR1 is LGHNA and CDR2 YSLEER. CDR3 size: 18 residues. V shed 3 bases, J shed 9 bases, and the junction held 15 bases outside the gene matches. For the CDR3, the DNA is TGCGCCAGCAGCCAGGGGAGAGAGCTAGCGGGGGGGCCTGGTGAGCAGTTCTTC. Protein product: CASSQGRELAGGPGEQFF.

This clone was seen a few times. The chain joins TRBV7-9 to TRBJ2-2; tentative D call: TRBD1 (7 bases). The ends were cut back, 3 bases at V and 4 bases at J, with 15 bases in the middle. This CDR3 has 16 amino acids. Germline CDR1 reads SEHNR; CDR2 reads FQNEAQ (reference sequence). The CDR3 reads CASSLPGQGGTGELFF. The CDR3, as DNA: TGTGCCAGCAGCTTGCCGGGCCAGGGGGGCACCGGGGAGCTGTTTTTT.

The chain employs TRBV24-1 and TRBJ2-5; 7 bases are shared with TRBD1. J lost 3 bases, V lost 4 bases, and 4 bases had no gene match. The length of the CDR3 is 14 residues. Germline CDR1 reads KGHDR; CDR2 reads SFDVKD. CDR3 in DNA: TGTGCCACCAGTGAGTCGGGACAGAAAGAGACCCAGTACTTC. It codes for CATSESGQKETQYF.

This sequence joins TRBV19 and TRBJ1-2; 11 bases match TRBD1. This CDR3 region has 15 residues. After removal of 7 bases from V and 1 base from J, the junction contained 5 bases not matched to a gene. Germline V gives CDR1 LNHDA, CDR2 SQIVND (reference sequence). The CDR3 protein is CASTDRGLINYGYTF. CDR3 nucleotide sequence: TGTGCCAGTACGGACAGGGGGCTTATTAACTATGGCTACACCTTC.

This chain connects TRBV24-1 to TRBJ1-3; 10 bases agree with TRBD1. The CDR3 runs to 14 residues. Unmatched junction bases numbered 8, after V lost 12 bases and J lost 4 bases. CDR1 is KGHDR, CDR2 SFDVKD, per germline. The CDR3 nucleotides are TGTGCCGTCGCCGGGACAGGGGACGGAAACACCATATATTTT. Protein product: CAVAGTGDGNTIYF.

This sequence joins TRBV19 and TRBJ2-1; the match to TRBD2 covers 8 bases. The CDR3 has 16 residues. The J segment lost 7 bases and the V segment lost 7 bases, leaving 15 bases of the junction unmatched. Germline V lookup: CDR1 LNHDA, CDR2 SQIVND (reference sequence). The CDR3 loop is CASKRTSGGDGNEQFF. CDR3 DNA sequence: TGTGCCAGTAAGAGAACTAGCGGAGGGGACGGGAATGAGCAGTTCTTC.

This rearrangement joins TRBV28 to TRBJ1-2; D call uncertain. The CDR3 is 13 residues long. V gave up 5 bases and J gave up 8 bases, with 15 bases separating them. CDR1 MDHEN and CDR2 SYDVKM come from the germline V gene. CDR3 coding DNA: TGTGCCAGCAGTCCCTCGACCCCTCAAGGCTACACCTTC. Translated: CASSPSTPQGYTF.

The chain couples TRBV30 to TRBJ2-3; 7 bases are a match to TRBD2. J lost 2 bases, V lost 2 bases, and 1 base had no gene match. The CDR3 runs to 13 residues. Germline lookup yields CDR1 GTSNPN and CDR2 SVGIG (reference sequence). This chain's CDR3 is CAWSSGTTDTQYF. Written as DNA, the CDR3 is TGTGCCTGGAGTAGCGGGACCACAGATACGCAGTATTTT.

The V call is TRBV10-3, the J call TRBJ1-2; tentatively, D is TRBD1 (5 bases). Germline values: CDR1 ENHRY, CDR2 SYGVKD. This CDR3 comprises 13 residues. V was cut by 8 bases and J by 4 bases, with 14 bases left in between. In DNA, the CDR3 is TGTGCCATCTCCTCGGGCGGGACCTATGGCTACACCTTC. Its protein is CAISSGGTYGYTF.

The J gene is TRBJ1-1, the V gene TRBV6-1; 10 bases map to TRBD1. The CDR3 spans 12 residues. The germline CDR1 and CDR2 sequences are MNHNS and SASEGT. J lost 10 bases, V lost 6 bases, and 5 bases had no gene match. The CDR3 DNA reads TGTGCCAGCAGGGGACAGGGGCAGTCAGCTTTCTTT. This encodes CASRGQGQSAFF.

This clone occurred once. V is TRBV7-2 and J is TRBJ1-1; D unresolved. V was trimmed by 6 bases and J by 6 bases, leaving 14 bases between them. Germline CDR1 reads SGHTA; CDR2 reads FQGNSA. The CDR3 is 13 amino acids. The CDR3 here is CASRLDQPAEAFF. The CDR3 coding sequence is TGTGCCAGCAGATTGGACCAACCCGCTGAAGCTTTCTTT.

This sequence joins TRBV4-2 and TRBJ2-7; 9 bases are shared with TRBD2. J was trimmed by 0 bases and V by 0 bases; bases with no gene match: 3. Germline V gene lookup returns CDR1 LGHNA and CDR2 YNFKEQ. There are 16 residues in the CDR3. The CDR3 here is CASSQDASGTSYEQYF. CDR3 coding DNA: TGTGCCAGCAGCCAAGATGCTAGCGGGACCTCCTACGAGCAGTACTTC.

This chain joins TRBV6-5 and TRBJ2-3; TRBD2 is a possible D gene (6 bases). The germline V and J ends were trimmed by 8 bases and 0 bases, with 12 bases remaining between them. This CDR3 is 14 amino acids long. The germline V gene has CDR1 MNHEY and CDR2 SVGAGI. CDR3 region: CASGLGRSTDTQYF. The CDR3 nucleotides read TGTGCCAGCGGGCTAGGGAGGAGCACAGATACGCAGTATTTT.

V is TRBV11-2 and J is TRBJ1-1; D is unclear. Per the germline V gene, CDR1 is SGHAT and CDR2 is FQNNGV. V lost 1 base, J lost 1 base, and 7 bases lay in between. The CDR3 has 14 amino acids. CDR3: CASSLVPGNTEAFF. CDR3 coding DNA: TGTGCCAGCAGCTTAGTTCCGGGGAACACTGAAGCTTTCTTT.

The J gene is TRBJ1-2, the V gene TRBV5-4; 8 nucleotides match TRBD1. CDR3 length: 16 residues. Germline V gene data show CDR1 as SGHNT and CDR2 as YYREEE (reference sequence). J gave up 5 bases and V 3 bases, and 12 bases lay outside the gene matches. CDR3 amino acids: CASSSGPQGAPYGYTF. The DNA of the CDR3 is TGTGCCAGCAGCTCTGGCCCCCAGGGGGCACCTTATGGCTACACCTTC.

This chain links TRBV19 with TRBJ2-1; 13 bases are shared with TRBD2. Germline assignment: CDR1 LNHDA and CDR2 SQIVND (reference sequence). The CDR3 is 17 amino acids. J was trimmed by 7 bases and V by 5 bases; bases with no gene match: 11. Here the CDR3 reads CASSALLAGGLRNEQFF. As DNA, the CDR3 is TGTGCCAGTAGTGCGCTACTAGCGGGGGGGTTGAGGAATGAGCAGTTCTTC.

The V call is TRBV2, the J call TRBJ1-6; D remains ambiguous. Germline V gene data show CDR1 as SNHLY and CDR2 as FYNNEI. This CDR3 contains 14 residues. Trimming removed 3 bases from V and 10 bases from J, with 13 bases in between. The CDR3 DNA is TGTGCCAGCAGTGACCAGGTCGCGGAATCACCCCTCCACTTT. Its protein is CASSDQVAESPLHF.

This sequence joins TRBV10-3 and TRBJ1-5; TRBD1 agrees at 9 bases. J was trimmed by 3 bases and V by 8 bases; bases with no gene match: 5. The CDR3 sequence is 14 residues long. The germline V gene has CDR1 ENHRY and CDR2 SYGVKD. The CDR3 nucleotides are TGTGCCATCTCGGGACAGGGTCACAATCAGCCCCAGCATTTT. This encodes CAISGQGHNQPQHF.

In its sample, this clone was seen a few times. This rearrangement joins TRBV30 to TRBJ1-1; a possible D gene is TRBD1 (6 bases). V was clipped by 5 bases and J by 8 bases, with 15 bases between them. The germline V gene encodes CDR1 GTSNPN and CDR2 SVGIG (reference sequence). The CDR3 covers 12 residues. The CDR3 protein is CAWAPSTGEAFF. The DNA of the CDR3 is TGTGCCTGGGCTCCCTCAACAGGGGAAGCTTTCTTT.

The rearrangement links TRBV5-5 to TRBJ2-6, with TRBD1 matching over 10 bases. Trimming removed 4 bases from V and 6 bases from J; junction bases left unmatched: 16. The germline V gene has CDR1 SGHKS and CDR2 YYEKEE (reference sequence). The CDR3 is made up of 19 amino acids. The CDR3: CASSARGTTGGFEANVLTF. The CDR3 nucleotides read TGTGCCAGCAGCGCCCGAGGTACGACAGGGGGCTTTGAGGCCAACGTCCTGACTTTC.

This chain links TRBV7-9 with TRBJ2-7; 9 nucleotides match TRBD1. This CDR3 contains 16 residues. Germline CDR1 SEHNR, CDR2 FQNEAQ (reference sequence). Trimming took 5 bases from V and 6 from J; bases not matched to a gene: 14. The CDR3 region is CASSRGGQGKLSEQYF. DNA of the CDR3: TGTGCCAGCAGCCGCGGGGGACAGGGAAAGTTAAGCGAGCAGTACTTC.

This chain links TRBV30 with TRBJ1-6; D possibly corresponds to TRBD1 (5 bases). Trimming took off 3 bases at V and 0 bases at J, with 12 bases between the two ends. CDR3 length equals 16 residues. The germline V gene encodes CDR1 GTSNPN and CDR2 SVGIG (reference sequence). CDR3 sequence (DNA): TGTGCCTGGAGGGGCAGGGCGAGCTCCTATAATTCACCCCTCCACTTT. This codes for CAWRGRASSYNSPLHF.

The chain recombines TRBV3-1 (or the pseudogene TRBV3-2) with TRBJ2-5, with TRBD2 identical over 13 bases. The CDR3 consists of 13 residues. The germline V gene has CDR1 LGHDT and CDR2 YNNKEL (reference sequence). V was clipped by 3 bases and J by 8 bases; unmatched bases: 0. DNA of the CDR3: TGTGCCAGCAGCCAGGGACTAGCGGGAACCCAGTACTTC. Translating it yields CASSQGLAGTQYF.

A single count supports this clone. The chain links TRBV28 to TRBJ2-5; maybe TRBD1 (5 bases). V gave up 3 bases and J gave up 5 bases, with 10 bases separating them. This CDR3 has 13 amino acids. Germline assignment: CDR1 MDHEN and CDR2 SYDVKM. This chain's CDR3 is CASSFGAEETQYF. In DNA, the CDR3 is TGTGCCAGCAGTTTTGGGGCTGAGGAGACCCAGTACTTC.

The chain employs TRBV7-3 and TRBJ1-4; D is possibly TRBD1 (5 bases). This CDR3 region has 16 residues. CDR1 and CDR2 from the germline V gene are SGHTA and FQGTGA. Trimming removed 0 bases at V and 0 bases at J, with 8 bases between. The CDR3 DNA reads TGTGCCAGCAGCTTAACCGGACATGCAACTAATGAAAAACTGTTTTTT. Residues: CASSLTGHATNEKLFF.